This paragraph reports one T cell receptor beta chain. Its target is not known. This sample is drawn from a study of OX40 agonist ivuxolimab in advanced cancers. On the study more broadly: Each patient was given ivuxolimab into a vein every 2 weeks, at 0.01 to 10 mg/kg. From about 20 to 79 years was the age range, with a mean of roughly 59 years, and about 83% were male. General observations from the study: Some nonresponders also had low normalized T-cell clonal expansion. Averaging showed that CD8+ T cells had more expanded clones than CD4+ did.

The repertoire was sequenced with immunoSEQ multiplex PCR; TCRdb's copy has only in-frame clones and lacks some. The profile shows 74,000 or so clones, about 93% of them singletons. Trimming stripped 2 bases from V and 3 bases from J, with 11 bases between. Germline CDR1 reads MNHEY; CDR2 reads SMNVEV (reference sequence). CDR3 length: 16 amino acids. The starting material was CD4+ or CD8+ T cells sorted from blood, obtained in a trial of the OX40 agonist ivuxolimab. The rearrangement joins TRBV27 to TRBJ1-6, with D unclear. This TCR was recovered from an adult with an advanced solid tumor such as melanoma, head and neck, liver or kidney cancer. The CDR3 DNA is TGTGCCAGCAGTTTAATCGCGGCTGACTATAATTCACCCCTCCACTTT. Protein sequence: CASSLIAADYNSPLHF.